This T cell receptor beta chain was identified during a study of cytomegalovirus exposure and HLA in healthy donors. General study findings and limits: Some public TCRs appeared in many individuals, while most sequences were rare. Presence/absence analyses treated sequencing depth as roughly uniform across donors.

The PCR used 60 Vbeta and 13 Jbeta primers. TCRdb keeps only in-frame clones here, not all; method: immunoSEQ multiplex PCR. Of 95,000 to 130,000 clones in the sample, roughly 9.9% are singletons; the top ten hold over 2.5%. This clone occurred a few times. The target antigen is unknown. The CDR3 runs to 18 residues. The germline V gene encodes CDR1 SGHTA and CDR2 FQGNSA. V gave up 5 bases and J gave up 0 bases, with 22 bases separating them. The sample was PBMCs. The V and J genes are TRBV7-2 and TRBJ1-1; D not resolved. The clonotype originates from a man in his thirties or forties in good health and CMV-seronegative. DNA for the CDR3: TGTGCCAGCAGCCTTACACCCCTCGGTGAGGGTTTGAACACTGAAGCTTTCTTT. Residues: CASSLTPLGEGLNTEAFF. The full variable domain, its missing parts supplied by reference TRBV7-2 and TRBJ1-1, is GAGVSQSPSNKVTEKGKDVELRCDPISGHTALYWYRQSLGQGLEFLIYFQGNSAPDKSGLPSDRFSAERTGGSVSTLTIQRTQQEDSAVYLCASSLTPLGEGLNTEAFFGQGTRLTVV.